The 27 T cell receptor beta chains below come from one sample, sequenced in a study of T cell responses to AZD1222 COVID-19 vaccine (dated by TCRdb to the early 2020s). Library prep was done by the immunoSEQ multiplex PCR assay. The clones in this table, taken by TCRdb from immuneACCESS, are in-frame only. Not every clone is retained; where verified, under half of the shortfall comes from an unresolved V gene, and the cause of the rest is unknown. Counted in this sample were some 140,000 clones; roughly 93% of them appeared once. Approximately 7% of the sample is taken by the ten largest. The time point label, read with the paper, signifies: about 28 days (+/-7) after the second vaccine dose. The sequencing here drew on peripheral blood, taken 28 days after the second AZD1222 dose. The receptors originated from an adult who received the AZD1222 COVID-19 vaccine.

This chain links TRBV11-3 with TRBJ2-2; no clear D gene. This CDR3 spans 14 amino acids. Germline CDR1 SGHNT, CDR2 YENEEA. Trimming cost V 8 bases and J 1 base, with 11 bases left between them. The CDR3 coding sequence is TGTGCCAGCCAGGTCGCTGGGAACACCGGGGAGCTGTTTTTT. Translation: CASQVAGNTGELFF.

This clone showed up just once. Its ends do not fully match the called genes, so a read error is possible. The chain combines TRBV5-1 with TRBJ1-6; 10 bases match TRBD1. This CDR3 contains 16 residues. The germline gives CDR1 SGHRS, CDR2 YFSETQ. The CDR3 loop is CASSEIPGTGVSALHF. In nucleotides, the CDR3 is TGCGCCAGCAGCGAAATTCCCGGGACAGGGGTTTCAGCCCTCCACTTT.

The chain carries TRBV12-3 or TRBV12-4 and TRBJ1-1; 8 nucleotides align to TRBD1. There are 12 residues in the CDR3. With V trimmed by 5 bases and J by 7 bases, 3 bases remained unmatched. In DNA, the CDR3 is TGTGCCAGCAGTCCGGGACAGGTTGAAGCTTTCTTT. It encodes CASSPGQVEAFF.

This chain links TRBV12-3 or TRBV12-4 with TRBJ1-4; a weak D match, TRBD1 (6 bases). The CDR3 consists of 13 residues. Trimming shortened V by 5 bases and J by 8 bases, and 12 bases separated the two germline ends. CDR3 region: CASSPEQGEKLFF. The CDR3 coding sequence is TGTGCCAGCAGTCCTGAACAGGGAGAAAAACTGTTTTTT.

This clone was detected only once. The CDR3 region has the DNA TGTGCCAGCAGCCAGTCACTAGCGGGGGGGACGTGGTATACGCAGTATTTT. Protein sequence: CASSQSLAGGTWYTQYF. The rearrangement uses TRBV3-1 (or the pseudogene TRBV3-2) and TRBJ2-3, with 13 bases identical to TRBD2. This CDR3 spans 17 amino acids. Unmatched junction bases numbered 10, after V lost 3 bases and J lost 7 bases. Germline CDR1 LGHDT, CDR2 YNNKEL (reference sequence).

CDR3 residues: CAWSDQGLGTEAFF. DNA for the CDR3: TGTGCCTGGAGTGATCAGGGTTTGGGCACTGAAGCTTTCTTT. V and J are TRBV30 and TRBJ1-1; the D gene is possibly TRBD1 (5 bases). The CDR3 totals 14 residues. Germline V gene lookup returns CDR1 GTSNPN and CDR2 SVGIG (reference sequence). V was shortened by 1 base and J by 4 bases, with 13 bases between the two germline ends.

The CDR3 nucleotides read TGTGCCAGCAGCTTGGGAGGTACGGGGAGAGGAAACATTCAGTACTTC. Translating gives CASSLGGTGRGNIQYF. The J gene is TRBJ2-4, the V gene TRBV5-6; tentative D call: TRBD2 (5 bases). The CDR3 has 16 residues. V lost 0 bases, J lost 6 bases, and 16 bases lay in between. CDR1 and CDR2 (germline): SGHDT, YYEEEE.

The chain recombines TRBV30 with TRBJ1-2; perhaps TRBD1 as D (6 bases). The CDR3 covers 14 residues. CDR1 and CDR2 from the germline V gene are GTSNPN and SVGIG (reference sequence). The germline V and J ends were trimmed by 4 bases and 5 bases, with 17 bases remaining between them. CDR3 in DNA: TGTGCCTGGAACCCCGGGACATCGGCATATGGCTACACCTTC. Amino acids: CAWNPGTSAYGYTF.

CDR3 DNA sequence: TGTGCCTGGAGTGGAGGCGGATCGAAATACTCCTACAATGAGCAGTTCTTC. It yields the protein CAWSGGGSKYSYNEQFF. The chain joins TRBV30 to TRBJ2-1; no definite D call. Germline V CDR1 and CDR2: GTSNPN, SVGIG (reference sequence). CDR3 length equals 17 residues. V shed 1 base and J shed 0 bases, with 16 bases lying between them.

The V and J genes are TRBV28 and TRBJ1-1; D call uncertain. CDR3 length equals 12 residues. CDR1 MDHEN and CDR2 SYDVKM come from the germline V gene. The V end lost 4 bases, the J end lost 9 bases, and 12 bases lay between the germline ends. The CDR3 reads CASSSSQPKAFF. Written as DNA, the CDR3 is TGTGCCAGCAGTTCATCGCAGCCCAAAGCTTTCTTT.

The chain employs TRBV30 and TRBJ1-4; D unresolved. Per germline, CDR1 GTSNPN and CDR2 SVGIG (reference sequence). V lost 4 bases and J lost 5, with 23 bases in between. The CDR3 runs to 17 residues. The CDR3 DNA is TGTGCCTGGACCTTCGGCAGGCGTAACTTGTTGAATGAAAAACTGTTTTTT. Translating gives CAWTFGRRNLLNEKLFF. The whole variable domain, remainder taken from reference TRBV30 and TRBJ1-4, is SQTIHQWPATLVQPVGSPLSLECTVEGTSNPNLYWYRQAAGRGLQLLFYSVGIGQISSEVPQNLSASRPQDRQFILSSKKLLLSDSGFYLCAWTFGRRNLLNEKLFFGSGTQLSVL.

The chain uses TRBV5-4 and TRBJ2-1, with 9 positions matching TRBD1. The CDR3 sequence is 15 residues long. J lost 1 base, V lost 4 bases, and 3 bases had no gene match. The germline gives CDR1 SGHNT, CDR2 YYREEE (reference sequence). The CDR3 DNA follows: TGTGCCAGCAGCATGGACAGGGGATCCTACAATGAGCAGTTCTTC. Its protein product is CASSMDRGSYNEQFF.

This clone showed up just once. Other nucleotide sequences in the sample specify the same CDR3. The chain joins TRBV19 to TRBJ2-7; D not resolved. The CDR3 length is 12 residues. The germline CDR1 and CDR2 sequences are LNHDA and SQIVND (reference sequence). The V and J ends lost 4 bases and 2 bases respectively, with 6 bases between them. The CDR3 here is CASSSGAYEQYF. Written as DNA, the CDR3 is TGTGCCAGTAGTAGCGGTGCCTACGAGCAGTACTTC. The full variable domain, in which reference TRBV19 and TRBJ2-7 provide the parts outside the CDR3, is DGGITQSPKYLFRKEGQNVTLSCEQNLNHDAMYWYRQDPGQGLRLIYYSQIVNDFQKGDIAEGYSVSREKKESFPLTVTSAQKNPTAFYLCASSSGAYEQYFGPGTRLTVT.

J is TRBJ1-2 and V is TRBV29-1; D not resolved. CDR3 length: 13 residues. Germline V gene sequence: CDR1 SQVTM, CDR2 ANQGSEA. The V gene lost 7 bases and the J gene lost 3 bases, with 15 bases spanning the gap. CDR3 nucleotide sequence: TGCAGCGGGTTGGTGGACCAAGACTATGGCTACACCTTC. Residues: CSGLVDQDYGYTF.

This clone was found once. This chain uses TRBV7-2 with TRBJ1-5; no clear D gene. The V gene lost 4 bases and the J gene lost 4 bases, with 14 bases spanning the gap. This CDR3 spans 15 amino acids. Germline CDR1 SGHTA, CDR2 FQGNSA. The CDR3 DNA follows: TGTGCCAGCAGCTCGCTTCCGGGGATTAATCAGCCCCAGCATTTT. Protein product: CASSSLPGINQPQHF.

The chain employs TRBV11-2 and TRBJ1-1, with a weak D call TRBD1 (6 bases). Trimming removed 5 bases at V and 4 bases at J, with 17 bases between. In germline, CDR1 is SGHAT, CDR2 FQNNGV. The CDR3 is made up of 15 amino acids. CDR3 sequence (DNA): TGTGCCAGCAGCCCCCTACAGGGTGGTCGCACTGAAGCTTTCTTT. This translates into CASSPLQGGRTEAFF.

This clone was detected once. The chain uses TRBV5-4 and TRBJ1-5, with unresolved D. CDR3 length: 12 amino acids. The V gene lost 0 bases and the J gene lost 6 bases, with 4 bases spanning the gap. Germline V CDR1 and CDR2: SGHNT, YYREEE (reference sequence). The CDR3 here is CASSLAGQPQHF. As DNA, the CDR3 is TGTGCCAGCAGCTTGGCCGGTCAGCCCCAGCATTTT.

This chain joins TRBV27 and TRBJ2-7; unclear D gene. V dropped 5 bases and J dropped 4 bases, with 12 bases sitting between them. CDR1 is MNHEY and CDR2 is SMNVEV in the germline V gene (reference sequence). CDR3 length equals 13 residues. This CDR3 reads CASSPLPAYEQYF. In DNA, the CDR3 is TGTGCCAGCAGTCCCCTCCCCGCGTACGAGCAGTACTTC.

The V gene is TRBV4-1, the J gene TRBJ2-1; either TRBD1 or TRBD2 may supply D (5 bases each). The CDR3 has 12 amino acids. From germline, CDR1 is MGHRA and CDR2 YSYEKL. Trimming took off 4 bases at V and 10 bases at J, with 11 bases between the two ends. The CDR3 loop is CASSLLGTEQFF. CDR3 nucleotide sequence: TGCGCCAGCAGCCTCCTGGGGACGGAGCAGTTCTTC.

The J gene is TRBJ2-2, the V gene TRBV10-3; D unclear. The germline V gene has CDR1 ENHRY and CDR2 SYGVKD. The CDR3 contains 14 residues. V was cut by 6 bases and J by 1 base, with 9 bases left in between. The CDR3 nucleotides are TGTGCCATCAGCGGCAGTCGGAACACCGGGGAGCTGTTTTTT. Encoded protein: CAISGSRNTGELFF.

The chain combines TRBV5-5 with TRBJ1-3; D ambiguous. CDR3 length: 17 residues. The germline CDR1 and CDR2 sequences are SGHKS and YYEKEE (reference sequence). Trimming took off 1 base at V and 3 bases at J, with 17 bases between the two ends. The CDR3: CASSLQGRLRIGNTIYF. The CDR3 DNA reads TGTGCCAGCAGCTTGCAAGGGAGACTCCGAATTGGAAACACCATATATTTT.

The CDR3: CASSLSNEQYF. The CDR3 DNA sequence: TGTGCCAGCAGCTTATCTAACGAGCAGTACTTC. The chain joins TRBV11-2 to TRBJ2-7; D is unclear. V was trimmed by 2 bases and J by 5 bases, leaving 4 bases between them. The CDR3 extends over 11 amino acids. Per the germline V gene, CDR1 is SGHAT and CDR2 is FQNNGV.

This chain joins TRBV15 and TRBJ1-2; D gene unclear. CDR3 length equals 15 residues. Trimming stripped 0 bases from V and 4 bases from J, with 12 bases between. Germline V CDR1 and CDR2: LNHNV, YYDKDF (reference sequence). As DNA, the CDR3 is TGTGCCACCAGCAGAGACGGTATAACAAGCTATGGCTACACCTTC. Amino acids: CATSRDGITSYGYTF.

The J gene is TRBJ2-2, the V gene TRBV11-2; D is unresolved. Trimming stripped 2 bases from V and 7 bases from J, with 8 bases between. Germline-derived CDR1 and CDR2 are SGHAT and FQNNGV. The CDR3 loop spans 13 amino acids. CDR3 sequence: CASSLSSVGELFF. The CDR3 DNA follows: TGTGCCAGCAGCTTAAGTTCGGTCGGGGAGCTGTTTTTT.

The chain recombines TRBV6-5 with TRBJ1-2; D is uncertain. This CDR3 is built from 11 residues. V was pared by 6 bases and J by 8 bases, with 10 bases between. The germline gives CDR1 MNHEY, CDR2 SVGAGI. CDR3 coding DNA: TGTGCCAGCAGGCATGTTTTAGGCTACACCTTC. Protein product: CASRHVLGYTF.

The rearrangement joins TRBV7-2 to TRBJ2-7, with D tentatively TRBD1 (6 bases). Trimming removed 3 bases at V and 3 bases at J, with 9 bases between. This CDR3 is built from 13 residues. Germline values: CDR1 SGHTA, CDR2 FQGNSA. The DNA of the CDR3 is TGTGCCAGCAGCTTTAAAGGGGGCTACGAGCAGTACTTC. Translation gives CASSFKGGYEQYF.

The CDR3 is CASSAAGGSNYGYTF. As DNA, the CDR3 is TGTGCCAGCAGCGCAGCCGGAGGCAGTAACTATGGCTACACCTTC. The V and J genes are TRBV9 and TRBJ1-2; unclear D gene. CDR3 size: 15 residues. V lost 3 bases and J 1 base, leaving 13 bases between the germline ends. From germline, CDR1 is SGDLS and CDR2 YYNGEE. The full variable domain, completed using reference TRBV9 and TRBJ1-2, is DSGVTQTPKHLITATGQRVTLRCSPRSGDLSVYWYQQSLDQGLQFLIQYYNGEERAKGNILERFSAQQFPDLHSELNLSSLELGDSALYFCASSAAGGSNYGYTFGSGTRLTVV.